These 23 T cell receptor beta chains were all obtained from the same sample, sequenced in a study of CD8+ T cells in alopecia areata (dated by TCRdb to 2016 to 2019). Libraries were made using the immunoSEQ multiplex PCR assay. RNA was extracted from all samples and reverse transcribed into cDNA, which served as template for TCR sequencing. Here the immuneACCESS table is served through TCRdb, limited to in-frame sequences with V and J called. Missing clones are a known gap in these copies; in checked studies unresolved V genes cover under half, and the rest lacks a known reason. The sample records 180,000 or so clones, over 45% of which are singletons. More than 5.5% of the sample is taken by the ten largest. The time point label here, explained by the study, means: about 25 weeks on oral tofacitinib. The treatment or condition label, as the study defines it: oral pan-JAK inhibitor, 5-10 mg twice daily.

The input for sequencing was CD4+ T cells sorted from blood, taken at week 24, from a patient treated with tofacitinib. These receptor sequences come from a human donor with alopecia areata.

The J gene is TRBJ2-4, the V gene TRBV21-1; TRBD2 is the table's D call, not checked against the DNA. TRBV21-1 is reported as a pseudogene. This CDR3 comprises 13 residues. Written as DNA, the CDR3 is TGTGCCAGCAACCGGCGGGGGGGAAACATTCAGTACTTC. Its translation is CASNRRGGNIQYF.

J is TRBJ1-5 and V is TRBV6-5; TRBD1 agrees at 7 bases. This CDR3 is built from 14 residues. V lost 0 bases to trimming and J lost 4 bases; unmatched junction nucleotides: 0. Germline V gene data show CDR1 as MNHEY and CDR2 as SVGAGI. CDR3 protein: CASSYSTGNQPQHF. DNA for the CDR3: TGTGCCAGCAGTTACTCGACAGGGAATCAGCCCCAGCATTTT.

The chain uses TRBV30 and TRBJ1-1, with D unresolved. Germline loops: CDR1 GTSNPN, CDR2 SVGIG (reference sequence). The CDR3 has 14 amino acids. V lost 4 bases, J lost 6 bases, and 18 bases lay in between. The CDR3 DNA reads TGTGCCTGGATATGGTCTGGTAGATCTCCTGAAGCTTTCTTT. It translates to CAWIWSGRSPEAFF.

On this clone: This CDR3 is also generated by other DNA sequences in the sample. The chain carries TRBV18 and TRBJ1-2; D is unresolved. Germline-derived CDR1 and CDR2 are KGHSH and LQKENI. The CDR3 is made up of 13 amino acids. V lost 3 bases and J 3 bases, leaving 8 bases between the germline ends. The DNA for the CDR3 is TGTGCCAGCTCACCGGGCCAGGACTATGGCTACACCTTC. Amino acids: CASSPGQDYGYTF.

The chain combines TRBV6-1 with TRBJ1-5, with D uncertain. Trimming cost V 4 bases and J 5 bases, with 9 bases left between them. Germline loops: CDR1 MNHNS, CDR2 SASEGT. The CDR3 is 13 amino acids. CDR3 protein: CASSVGLDQPQHF. In DNA, the CDR3 is TGTGCCAGCAGTGTCGGATTGGATCAGCCCCAGCATTTT.

As regards this clone: Germline is not matched at one junction end, which may reflect a read error. The rearrangement joins TRBV20-1 to TRBJ2-2; TRBD2 is a possible D gene (7 bases). There are 11 residues in the CDR3. Per the germline V gene, CDR1 is DFQATT and CDR2 is SNEGSKA (reference sequence). DNA for the CDR3: TGCAGTGCGCACGTCCGGGGGGCGCTGTTTTTT. Protein sequence: CSAHVRGALFF.

The V and J genes are TRBV25-1 and TRBJ1-2, with 9 positions matching TRBD1. Per germline, CDR1 MGHDK and CDR2 SYGVNS. This CDR3 spans 15 amino acids. Trimming cost V 4 bases and J 6 bases; bases outside gene matches: 9. The CDR3 DNA follows: TGTGCCAGCAGTGCAACAGGGGGCGGTTGGGATGGCTACACCTTC. It encodes CASSATGGGWDGYTF.

V usage is TRBV7-2 and J usage is TRBJ2-3; tentative D call: TRBD2 (6 bases). The CDR3 is made up of 15 amino acids. V lost 5 bases and J 4 bases, leaving 16 bases between the germline ends. CDR1 and CDR2 (germline): SGHTA, FQGNSA. The CDR3 loop reads CASSLLTPGADTQYF. As DNA, the CDR3 is TGTGCCAGCAGCCTCTTGACTCCGGGGGCAGATACGCAGTATTTT.

This chain links TRBV4-3 with TRBJ1-2, with unresolved D. Trimming cost V 5 bases and J 5 bases, with 18 bases left between them. The germline V gene encodes CDR1 LGHNA and CDR2 YSLEER. This CDR3 comprises 15 residues. This chain's CDR3 is CASSDRPDDRYGYTF. DNA for the CDR3: TGCGCCAGCAGCGATCGCCCGGACGATCGATATGGCTACACCTTC.

This rearrangement joins TRBV7-2 to TRBJ2-3; a possible D gene is TRBD2 (6 bases). The ends were cut back, 5 bases at V and 7 bases at J, with 16 bases in the middle. Germline V gene data show CDR1 as SGHTA and CDR2 as FQGNSA. The CDR3 has 14 residues. This CDR3 is CASSRSGPQNTQYF. The CDR3 DNA is TGTGCCAGCAGCCGTAGCGGCCCTCAGAATACGCAGTATTTT.

CDR3 nucleotide sequence: TGTGCCAGCAGCTCCGGGGGGTTTTCCGAAACCTACGAGCAGTACTTC. Translated, it gives CASSSGGFSETYEQYF. The chain uses TRBV7-2 and TRBJ2-7; 7 bases are shared with TRBD2. With 4 bases clipped from V and 2 bases from J, the junction kept 11 bases outside the gene matches. CDR1 is SGHTA, CDR2 FQGNSA, per germline. CDR3 length equals 16 residues.

This chain connects TRBV10-3 to TRBJ1-5; D is undetermined. V was pared by 0 bases and J by 5 bases, with 11 bases between. The CDR3 is 15 residues long. Germline loops: CDR1 ENHRY, CDR2 SYGVKD. Here the CDR3 reads CAISESVGIDQPQHF. The DNA for the CDR3 is TGTGCCATCAGTGAGTCGGTTGGGATAGATCAGCCCCAGCATTTT.

For the CDR3, the DNA is TGTGCCAGCGCCACCCAGGGACCCTACGAGCAGTACTTC. Amino acid sequence: CASATQGPYEQYF. The J gene is TRBJ2-7, the V gene TRBV2, with D perhaps TRBD1 or TRBD2 (5 bases each). The CDR3 loop spans 13 amino acids. The V end lost 8 bases, the J end lost 2 bases, and 13 bases lay between the germline ends. Per the germline V gene, CDR1 is SNHLY and CDR2 is FYNNEI.

This clone was detected once. The V and J genes are TRBV7-9 and TRBJ1-2; 7 bases line up with TRBD1. Germline V gene sequence: CDR1 SEHNR, CDR2 FQNEAQ (reference sequence). The J segment lost 2 bases and the V segment lost 3 bases, leaving 6 bases of the junction unmatched. The CDR3 covers 15 residues. The CDR3 loop is CASSFDREVNYGYTF. DNA of the CDR3: TGTGCCAGCAGCTTCGACAGGGAAGTGAACTATGGCTACACCTTC. Complete variable domain (other parts from reference TRBV7-9 and TRBJ1-2): DTGVSQNPRHKITKRGQNVTFRCDPISEHNRLYWYRQTLGQGPEFLTYFQNEAQLEKSRLLSDRFSAERPKGSFSTLEIQRTEQGDSAMYLCASSFDREVNYGYTFGSGTRLTVV.

The chain recombines TRBV5-1 with TRBJ2-3, with 7 positions matching TRBD1. J gave up 4 bases and V 5 bases, and 7 bases lay outside the gene matches. CDR1 and CDR2 (germline): SGHRS, YFSETQ. The CDR3 is 14 amino acids. The CDR3 reads CASRPDRDADTQYF. The CDR3 DNA sequence: TGCGCCAGCAGACCCGACAGGGACGCAGATACGCAGTATTTT.

V gene TRBV5-4 combines with J gene TRBJ1-1; possible D gene TRBD1, 6 bases. This CDR3 contains 15 residues. CDR1 is SGHNT and CDR2 is YYREEE in the germline V gene (reference sequence). Trimming pared 0 bases from V and 3 bases from J, leaving 12 bases between. The CDR3 protein is CASSLAGAGDTEAFF. CDR3 nucleotide sequence: TGTGCCAGCAGCTTGGCGGGGGCTGGGGACACTGAAGCTTTCTTT. The variable domain in full, completed from reference TRBV5-4 and TRBJ1-1, reads ETGVTQSPTHLIKTRGQQVTLRCSSQSGHNTVSWYQQALGQGPQFIFQYYREEENGRGNFPPRFSGLQFPNYSSELNVNALELDDSALYLCASSLAGAGDTEAFFGQGTRLTVV.

The chain carries TRBV27 and TRBJ2-7, with unresolved D. The CDR3 loop spans 14 amino acids. The V end was cut by 8 bases, the J end by 2 bases, with 16 bases between. CDR1 and CDR2 from the germline V gene are MNHEY and SMNVEV (reference sequence). The CDR3 loop reads CASRRRNPPYEQYF. CDR3 nucleotides: TGTGCCAGCCGTCGACGGAACCCTCCCTACGAGCAGTACTTC.

This clone was detected a few times. This chain uses TRBV7-9 with TRBJ1-4; no clear D. Per the germline V gene, CDR1 is SEHNR and CDR2 is FQNEAQ (reference sequence). V lost 6 bases to trimming and J lost 5 bases, with 13 bases between them. The CDR3 totals 14 residues. The CDR3 DNA sequence: TGTGCCAGCAGTTTCCTGCAGCCAAATGAAAAACTGTTTTTT. Protein product: CASSFLQPNEKLFF.

The chain links TRBV6-6 to TRBJ2-7, with 8 bases aligning to TRBD1. V trimming: 7 bases; J trimming: 3 bases; junction bases outside the gene matches: 8. The CDR3 length is 14 residues. Germline V gene sequence: CDR1 MNHNY, CDR2 SVGAGI (reference sequence). As DNA, the CDR3 is TGTGCCAGCAACGGACAGGGAGGACACTACGAGCAGTACTTC. It specifies CASNGQGGHYEQYF.

This clone was seen only a few times. The J gene is TRBJ1-2, the V gene TRBV14; D possibly corresponds to TRBD1 (6 bases). The CDR3 consists of 14 residues. Germline V CDR1 and CDR2: SGHDN, FVKESK. The V gene lost 2 bases and the J gene lost 4 bases, with 11 bases spanning the gap. The CDR3 sequence is CASSQRTAVYGYTF. The CDR3 nucleotides are TGTGCCAGCAGCCAACGGACAGCTGTCTATGGCTACACCTTC.

In this sample, this clone turned up a few times. This rearrangement joins TRBV4-1 to TRBJ1-2; the D is unclear. V was trimmed by 1 base and J by 0 bases, leaving 9 bases between them. Germline-derived CDR1 and CDR2 are MGHRA and YSYEKL. CDR3 size: 15 residues. CDR3 DNA sequence: TGCGCCAGCAGCCAAGGGGCAGACCCTAACTATGGCTACACCTTC. It specifies CASSQGADPNYGYTF.

This clone was seen once. V and J are TRBV2 and TRBJ2-3; TRBD1 might be the D (5 bases). The CDR3 runs 14 residues. Germline V lookup: CDR1 SNHLY, CDR2 FYNNEI. V was clipped by 11 bases and J by 2 bases, with 17 bases between them. CDR3 in amino acids: CAGKLDRNTDTQYF. CDR3 coding DNA: TGTGCCGGCAAGCTTGACAGAAACACAGATACGCAGTATTTT.

This chain uses TRBV19 with TRBJ2-7; D might be TRBD2 (5 bases). Between the trimmed V and J ends, which lost 6 bases and 7 bases, there was a span of 13 bases. Germline V gene lookup returns CDR1 LNHDA and CDR2 SQIVND (reference sequence). The CDR3 totals 12 residues. The CDR3 spells CASRRRALEQYF. The CDR3 nucleotides are TGTGCCAGTAGACGGCGGGCCTTGGAGCAGTACTTC.